The source of this TCR beta chain is a study of blood T cell repertoires in COVID-19. Study-level information: COVID-19 samples from acute and convalescent phases originated in the United States, Italy and Spain. Nucleic acid was either cDNA or gDNA, and it came from T cells, B-cell-depleted T cells, or PBMCs.

TCRdb's table, derived via immunoSEQ multiplex PCR, lists solely in-frame clones and lacks some. The sample has 62,000 or so clones; more than 80% are singletons. In its sample, this clone was seen once. The participants were between about 18 and 90 years old and came from 24 US areas. The germline gives CDR1 SGHVS, CDR2 FQNEAQ. Unmatched junction bases numbered 9, after V lost 6 bases and J lost 5 bases. The CDR3 spans 16 residues. The sequence was collected from a woman in her thirties or forties with acute COVID-19. The chain combines TRBV7-8 with TRBJ2-7, with 14 bases aligning to TRBD2. The sequencing input was PBMCs or T cells enriched from blood (not recorded which). The DNA for the CDR3 is TGTGCCAGCAGGGCGGGACTAGCGGGAGCGGTCCACGAGCAGTACTTC. Protein sequence: CASRAGLAGAVHEQYF.